What follows describes a single T cell receptor beta chain. Its specificity is unknown. This sample was included in a study of molecular identifiers for immune sequencing clone quantification. Findings of the study overall: The sizes of highly expanded clones could be underestimated when identical TCR molecules share a barcode.

Preparation of the bulk TCR libraries relied on previously described methods and listed TCR primers. MiXCR, applied by TCRdb to the PCR reads, yields one record per CDR3 protein. Among 300,000 to 400,000 distinct CDR3 sequences listed, about a fifth were seen once. Germline CDR1 reads MGHRA; CDR2 reads YSYEKL. The length of the CDR3 is 17 residues. V shed 3 bases and J 5 bases; nucleotides not matched to a gene: 7. Investigators produced naive CD8 libraries from 20,000 to 1,000,000 sorted cells, drawing on 10%, 30% or 50% RNA. The rearrangement uses TRBV4-1 and TRBJ2-3, with TRBD2 matching 14 bases. The specimen sequenced was naive CD8+ T cells from blood, with Jurkat cell RNA spiked in. Subset specified: FACS-sorted CD8+CD4-CCR7+CD45RA+ naive T cells. This TCR was recovered from a human donor in good health. Some libraries in this study had Jurkat cell RNA spiked in. The CDR3 bases are TGCGCCAGCAGCCACCGACTAGCGGGGGGGCGGGAAGATACGCAGTATTTT. Its translation: CASSHRLAGGREDTQYF.